A single sample gave rise to the 27 T cell receptor beta chains below, sequenced in a study of T cell responses to AZD1222 COVID-19 vaccine. Using immunoSEQ multiplex PCR, the repertoire was profiled, and TCRdb retains in-frame clones only, with some absent. The table lists fewer than 50,000 clones, less than 95% of them singletons. The sample here was peripheral blood, taken 28 days after the second AZD1222 dose. The origin of the receptors is an adult who received the AZD1222 COVID-19 vaccine.

The V gene is TRBV19, the J gene TRBJ2-1; no clear D gene. V was pared by 2 bases and J by 9 bases, with 5 bases between. In germline, CDR1 is LNHDA, CDR2 SQIVND (reference sequence). CDR3 length: 11 residues. The CDR3 spells CASSITSEQFF. The DNA for the CDR3 is TGTGCCAGTAGTATAACGTCTGAGCAGTTCTTC.

V usage is TRBV5-6 and J usage is TRBJ2-2; D is undetermined. The V gene lost 0 bases and the J gene lost 3 bases, with 6 bases spanning the gap. The CDR3 consists of 14 residues. Looked up from germline, CDR1 is SGHDT and CDR2 is YYEEEE. The CDR3 here is CASSLEVHTGELFF. The CDR3 nucleotides are TGTGCCAGCAGCTTGGAGGTCCACACCGGGGAGCTGTTTTTT.

The chain combines TRBV10-1 with TRBJ1-5; D gene ambiguous. Per germline, CDR1 WNHNN and CDR2 SYGVQD (reference sequence). V shed 5 bases and J shed 7 bases, with 12 bases lying between them. This CDR3 is 13 amino acids long. The CDR3 region has the DNA TGCGCCAGCAGTTACAGCGGAGAACAGCCCCAGCATTTT. It encodes CASSYSGEQPQHF.

Only one count was recorded for this clone. The chain combines TRBV5-1 with TRBJ2-7; D possibly corresponds to TRBD1 (5 bases). The CDR3 runs to 14 residues. Looked up from germline, CDR1 is SGHRS and CDR2 is YFSETQ. The ends were cut back, 3 bases at V and 2 bases at J, with 12 bases in the middle. CDR3 in amino acids: CASSYLDRTYEQYF. CDR3 coding DNA: TGCGCCAGCAGCTACCTAGACAGAACCTACGAGCAGTACTTC.

The J gene is TRBJ1-2, the V gene TRBV7-2; D is possibly TRBD1 (5 bases). CDR1 and CDR2 from the germline V gene are SGHTA and FQGNSA. This CDR3 is built from 13 residues. Trimming removed 5 bases at V and 4 bases at J, with 11 bases between. As DNA, the CDR3 is TGTGCCAGCAGCCTCGACAGACTCTATGGCTACACCTTC. This encodes CASSLDRLYGYTF.

The chain links TRBV11-2 to TRBJ2-1; weak D call: TRBD2 (5 bases). The CDR3 has 15 residues. Germline V gene sequence: CDR1 SGHAT, CDR2 FQNNGV. V was trimmed by 5 bases and J by 0 bases, leaving 11 bases between them. Written as DNA, the CDR3 is TGTGCCAGCAGCCAAGTGGGGAGCTCCTACAATGAGCAGTTCTTC. The encoded protein is CASSQVGSSYNEQFF.

Concerning this clone itself: One end of the junction fails to match germline, which may point to a read error. This sequence joins TRBV11-2 and TRBJ2-3, with D perhaps matching TRBD1 (6 bases). The germline CDR1 and CDR2 sequences are SGHAT and FQNNGV. The CDR3 has 15 residues. The CDR3: CASNLQGWATDTQYF. CDR3 nucleotide sequence: TGTGCCAGCAACTTACAGGGATGGGCCACAGATACGCAGTATTTT.

This clone was observed a few times. The chain links TRBV7-8 to TRBJ1-5; TRBD1 might be the D (6 bases). Germline V lookup: CDR1 SGHVS, CDR2 FQNEAQ. Trimming took off 1 base at V and 4 bases at J, with 8 bases between the two ends. The CDR3 runs to 14 residues. Here the CDR3 reads CASSLGDRNQPQHF. CDR3 DNA: TGTGCCAGCAGCTTAGGTGACAGGAATCAGCCCCAGCATTTT.

V is TRBV29-1 and J is TRBJ2-3, with 8 bases identical to TRBD1. There are 14 residues in the CDR3. Per the germline V gene, CDR1 is SQVTM and CDR2 is ANQGSEA. With 7 bases clipped from V and 3 bases from J, the junction kept 9 bases outside the gene matches. Here the CDR3 reads CSASGGQKTDTQYF. The CDR3 DNA reads TGCAGCGCCTCAGGGGGCCAAAAAACAGATACGCAGTATTTT.

The chain has TRBV6-5 and TRBJ1-2; the D is unclear. The CDR3 is made up of 13 amino acids. The V end lost 6 bases, the J end lost 7 bases, and 15 bases lay between the germline ends. Germline V CDR1 and CDR2: MNHEY, SVGAGI. CDR3 sequence: CASRPSGVRGYTF. The CDR3 nucleotides are TGTGCCAGCAGACCTTCCGGGGTACGTGGCTACACCTTC.

This clone was picked up one time. V gene TRBV9 combines with J gene TRBJ2-3, with TRBD2 identical over 9 bases. Losses at the gene ends were 2 bases for V and 0 bases for J; bases not matched to a gene: 1. This CDR3 contains 15 residues. Germline V lookup: CDR1 SGDLS, CDR2 YYNGEE. The CDR3 DNA is TGTGCCAGCAGCGTTCTAGCGGGGAGCACAGATACGCAGTATTTT. The encoded protein is CASSVLAGSTDTQYF.

This chain uses TRBV7-2 with TRBJ2-1, with a tentative D call TRBD1 (6 bases). Germline V gene lookup returns CDR1 SGHTA and CDR2 FQGNSA. Trimming shortened V by 3 bases and J by 12 bases, and 18 bases separated the two germline ends. The CDR3 is 14 amino acids. The CDR3 sequence is CASSLSGPGTWQFF. CDR3 DNA: TGTGCCAGCAGCTTGTCTGGCCCGGGGACATGGCAGTTCTTC.

The V and J genes are TRBV2 and TRBJ1-3; no clear D. Trimming took 7 bases from V and 0 from J, leaving 10 bases between them. Per the germline V gene, CDR1 is SNHLY and CDR2 is FYNNEI. CDR3 size: 14 residues. The CDR3 here is CASTLRNSGNTIYF. DNA of the CDR3: TGTGCCAGCACCCTCAGGAACTCTGGAAACACCATATATTTT. Full variable domain (remainder filled in from reference TRBV2 and TRBJ1-3): EPEVTQTPSHQVTQMGQEVILRCVPISNHLYFYWYRQILGQKVEFLVSFYNNEISEKSEIFDDQFSVERPDGSNFTLKIRSTKLEDSAMYFCASTLRNSGNTIYFGEGSWLTVV.

This clone occurred once. The V call is TRBV6-5, the J call TRBJ1-2; a possible D gene is TRBD1 (5 bases). The germline CDR1 and CDR2 sequences are MNHEY and SVGAGI. The length of the CDR3 is 13 residues. The V end was cut by 0 bases, the J end by 7 bases, with 9 bases between. CDR3 DNA sequence: TGTGCCAGCAGTTACTCGGGGACGGGTGGCTACACCTTC. Its translation is CASSYSGTGGYTF.

This clone was counted between two and nine times. The chain couples TRBV7-8 to TRBJ1-1, with D hard to call. V was clipped by 1 base and J by 3 bases, with 12 bases between them. This CDR3 comprises 15 residues. From germline, CDR1 is SGHVS and CDR2 FQNEAQ. CDR3 nucleotides: TGTGCCAGCAGCTTAGGTCGGGGTAGATACACTGAAGCTTTCTTT. This codes for CASSLGRGRYTEAFF.

This sequence joins TRBV11-3 and TRBJ2-5, with D maybe TRBD2 (5 bases). The CDR3 runs 15 residues. Germline lookup yields CDR1 SGHNT and CDR2 YENEEA. V dropped 6 bases and J dropped 0 bases, with 14 bases sitting between them. This CDR3 is CASSSGADYQETQYF. CDR3 DNA: TGTGCCAGCAGTTCCGGAGCGGATTACCAAGAGACCCAGTACTTC.

The chain recombines TRBV5-1 with TRBJ1-6; D perhaps matches TRBD1 (6 bases). CDR1 and CDR2 from the germline V gene are SGHRS and YFSETQ. Between the trimmed V and J ends, which lost 4 bases and 7 bases, there was a span of 18 bases. The CDR3 has 16 amino acids. CDR3 nucleotides: TGCGCCAGCAGCAGGACGACAGGAGAAGGAAATTCACCCCTCCACTTT. It encodes CASSRTTGEGNSPLHF.

For this clone: Within the sample, other DNA sequences also encode this same CDR3. V usage is TRBV5-1 and J usage is TRBJ1-2; TRBD1 aligns across 8 bases. Germline V CDR1 and CDR2: SGHRS, YFSETQ. The CDR3 totals 13 residues. J lost 8 bases, V lost 4 bases, and 7 bases had no gene match. This CDR3 reads CASSTQGAGGYTF. The DNA of the CDR3 is TGCGCCAGCAGCACGCAGGGGGCGGGCGGCTACACCTTC.

The CDR3 coding sequence is TGCGCCAGCAGCCAAGATTATAGGGATAGCTACACCTTC. This translates into CASSQDYRDSYTF. The chain employs TRBV4-3 and TRBJ1-2; D is unresolved. Between the trimmed V and J ends, which lost 0 bases and 9 bases, there was a span of 11 bases. Germline lookup yields CDR1 LGHNA and CDR2 YSLEER. This CDR3 comprises 13 residues.

The chain links TRBV28 to TRBJ1-5, with D unclear. The length of the CDR3 is 14 residues. From germline, CDR1 is MDHEN and CDR2 SYDVKM. Trimming removed 1 base from V and 8 bases from J, with 12 bases in between. The CDR3 DNA reads TGTGCCAGCAGTTTATATGATCGGTTTGAGCCCCAGCATTTT. As protein: CASSLYDRFEPQHF.

V gene TRBV15 combines with J gene TRBJ1-6; 8 bases agree with TRBD1. This CDR3 is built from 15 residues. CDR1 and CDR2 (germline): LNHNV, YYDKDF (reference sequence). The V segment lost 0 bases and the J segment 7 bases; nucleotides outside the gene matches: 2. CDR3 bases: TGTGCCACCAGCAGAGAAGGGACAGGAAATTCACCCCTCCACTTT. Amino acid sequence: CATSREGTGNSPLHF.

This rearrangement joins TRBV19 to TRBJ2-3; D remains ambiguous. CDR3 length equals 13 residues. Germline CDR1 is LNHDA and CDR2 is SQIVND (reference sequence). Trimming took off 6 bases at V and 4 bases at J, with 11 bases between the two ends. DNA for the CDR3: TGTGCCAGTAGCACCGCAGTGGCAGATACGCAGTATTTT. Translation gives CASSTAVADTQYF.

This chain uses TRBV5-8 with TRBJ2-1, with 8 bases fitting TRBD2. Trimming removed 4 bases from V and 1 base from J; junction bases left unmatched: 4. The CDR3 is made up of 15 amino acids. Germline assignment: CDR1 SGHTS and CDR2 YDEGEE. In DNA form, the CDR3 reads TGTGCCAGCAGCCCCGGGACTAGATCCTACAATGAGCAGTTCTTC. Translating gives CASSPGTRSYNEQFF.

This chain links TRBV6-5 with TRBJ1-6; D is possibly TRBD1 (5 bases). The CDR3 runs 14 residues. Trimming stripped 6 bases from V and 6 bases from J, with 12 bases between. Per germline, CDR1 MNHEY and CDR2 SVGAGI. CDR3 in amino acids: CASRRDQPNSPLHF. In DNA, the CDR3 is TGTGCCAGCAGGAGGGACCAACCTAATTCACCCCTCCACTTT.

V and J are TRBV5-5 and TRBJ1-2; 10 nucleotides agree with TRBD1. The junction had 5 bases not matched to a gene; V was cut back by 4 bases and J by 2 bases. The CDR3 consists of 15 residues. The germline V gene has CDR1 SGHKS and CDR2 YYEKEE (reference sequence). CDR3 sequence (DNA): TGTGCCAGCAGCCGAGGACAGGGGGTGAACTATGGCTACACCTTC. Amino acid sequence: CASSRGQGVNYGYTF.

This clone appeared once. The chain is built from TRBV2 and TRBJ1-1, with 8 bases lining up with TRBD1. V lost 11 bases, J lost 1 base, and 6 bases stayed unmatched. The CDR3 extends over 13 amino acids. The germline gives CDR1 SNHLY, CDR2 FYNNEI. DNA for the CDR3: TGTGCCGGGAAGGACAGGGAGAACACTGAAGCTTTCTTT. This sequence encodes CAGKDRENTEAFF.

V and J are TRBV3-1 (or the pseudogene TRBV3-2) and TRBJ1-2, with 7 positions matching TRBD1. This CDR3 has 14 residues. Germline trimming cut 1 base from V and 2 bases from J; bases unmatched to any gene: 1. CDR1 LGHDT and CDR2 YNNKEL come from the germline V gene (reference sequence). The CDR3 region has the DNA TGTGCCAGCAGCCAAGGGACAGGCAACTATGGCTACACCTTC. Residues: CASSQGTGNYGYTF.